The present entry profiles one TCR beta chain with its context. V lost 5 bases and J lost 4, with 7 bases in between. Germline V gives CDR1 SGHTS, CDR2 YDEGEE. The CDR3 is 12 residues long. The sample belongs to a study of blood T cell repertoires in COVID-19. The overall study: The cDNA or gDNA used as material had been derived from T cells, B-cell-depleted T cells, or PBMCs.

Under the authors' procedure: For nucleated cells, counts were estimated from reference gene primer amplification. The assay was immunoSEQ multiplex PCR, and TCRdb's table has in-frame clones only and misses some. Clonal size and the V and J genes are those of that table, whereas D and trimming came from the DNA. The sample has about 270,000 clones; 70% to 90% are singletons. This rearrangement joins TRBV5-8 to TRBJ2-1; D is unresolved. The receptor was isolated from a woman in her 70s with acute or convalescent COVID-19. Specimen: peripheral blood. The DNA of the CDR3 is TGTGCCAGCAGTGAGACTTACAATGAGCAGTTCTTC. It is translated as CASSETYNEQFF.